This entry is about one TCR beta chain. This clone was observed a single time. The clone's antigen remains unknown. There are no base qualities to consult, and no much larger clone falls within one base. The data belong to a study of shared clonotypes between healthy human individuals (dated by TCRdb to 2018 to 2021). About the full investigation: The cohort included a few men and two women between 18 and 49 years of age. To increase sequencing depth and limit assay-specific biases, TCR repertoire library preparation and sequencing were carried out by different laboratories using diverse techniques. Leukapheresis yielded between about 0.94 and 8.9 billion PBMCs per donor. Blood TCR repertoires of five healthy adults were deeply sequenced to estimate repertoire size and the extent of clonotype sharing between individuals. Per donor, three plates each were used for CD4 naive and CD4 memory, two for CD8 naive, and one for CD8 memory.

The donors were healthy, HIV-negative adults who had no recently reported acute infections or vaccinations. All donors were Caucasian adults living in Nashville, Tennessee, USA. CD4+ T cells were enriched by magnetic negative selection; naive cells were then positively selected on CD45RA, and the negative fraction formed the memory subset. Blood was obtained by leukapheresis, after which PBMCs were separated by Ficoll-Histopaque density gradient centrifugation and cryopreserved in liquid nitrogen vapor phase. Purity and quantity of every magnetically sorted T cell population were checked by analytical flow cytometry. Genomic DNA was isolated from every sorted fraction and measured by UV absorbance on a Nanodrop 2000c. The study at large found these results: When several donors were compared, the shared fraction of clonotypes was roughly 5% for naive CD4, roughly 3.4% for naive CD8, more than 2% for memory CD4, and approximately 0.4% for memory CD8. Pairwise subsampling led to the expectation that sequencing depth would affect the degree of clonotype sharing among donors. Because the study included only a small number of donors, the genetic and exposure-history diversity represented was limited. Incomplete sequencing was indicated by rarefaction of sorted-subset datasets, despite the large sequencing depth. Sampling was restricted to blood, and TCR repertoires in tissues likely differ from the TCR repertoires found in blood. Estimated clonotype richness was generally larger for naive than for memory subsets. Compared with non-shared clonotypes, the clonotypes found in all four sorted-subset donors had higher generation probabilities.

TCR CDR3 regions were amplified from genomic DNA by multiplex PCR using the deep immunoSEQ assay. For each cell subset, the extracted genomic DNA was distributed evenly across all wells of several immunoSEQ 96-well plates, and each plate served as one replicate. Each replicate PCR for sorted subsets received approximately 220 ng genomic DNA, equal to roughly 33,000 T cell genomes. Purified libraries were measured with a Qubit 3.0 fluorometer, size-checked on a Bioanalyzer 2100, and measured again with the KAPA Library Quantification kit. Every immunoSEQ 96-well plate was sequenced on a dedicated single-read 150-cycle Illumina NextSeq 550 flow cell. Concerning the study's data processing: Because the immunoSEQ output held only junctional sequences and lacked quality scores, the filtering could not match the filtering applied to full-length reads. To assign V/J genes and CDR3, sequences were annotated using PyIR, a Python wrapper for IgBLAST v1.9, with IMGT germline references. Reads were filtered out if the reads had weak V/J assignments (E-value above 1e-6), no CDR3, stop codons, out-of-frame junctions, or ambiguous translated residues. V3J clonotypes were defined as sequences sharing an identical inferred V gene, J gene, and CDR3 amino acid sequence. To compute the percentage overlap between repertoires, the number of shared unique clonotypes was divided by the size of the smaller repertoire. Repertoire richness was assessed with RTK rarefaction, the Chao1 estimator, and Recon v2.1 estimates of unobserved clonotypes. For all TCRbeta clonotypes obtained by the gDNA method from four donors, generation probabilities were computed with OLGA. The clones in this table, taken by TCRdb from immuneACCESS, are in-frame only. Not every clone is retained; where verified, under half of the shortfall comes from an unresolved V gene, and the cause of the rest is unknown. From that table come the V and J calls and clone size; the DNA was used to work out D and trimming. The sample table shows 1,400,000 or so clones, and less than 99% are seen once. The leading ten clones occupy around 0.33% of the sample.

V ends up 2 bases short and J 7 bases short, with an unmatched junction base count of 17. Taken from the germline V gene, the CDR1 and CDR2 loops are SGHDN and FVKESK. The CDR3 runs 20 amino acids, cysteine and phenylalanine included. The read is trimmed to its CDR3 DNA, 60 bases read in frame from base 1. This clonotype was sampled from a man aged 25 to 45 in good health. In this chain, TRBV14 is recombined with TRBJ2-1, and TRBD2 aligns with 13 junction nucleotides. Specimen: naive CD4+ T cells sorted from blood. In light of the paper, this sample's cell subset or site label describes: CD45RA+ positively selected. The sequenced DNA is TGTGCCAGCAGCCAAAAAAGTGGACTAGCGGGAGAGTATAGGTGGAATGAGCAGTTCTTC. The encoded protein is CASSQKSGLAGEYRWNEQFF.